These T cell receptor beta chains were read from a single sample in a study of blood T cell repertoires in COVID-19. Generated by immunoSEQ multiplex PCR, the TCRdb table keeps only in-frame clones and is missing some. The sample contains approximately 230,000 clones, around 83% of which appear only once. The material sequenced was peripheral blood. These receptors were obtained from an elderly man with acute or convalescent COVID-19. Both conserved end residues are part of each CDR3. Fields, in order: clone size, J gene, V gene, D gene, CDR3 protein, CDR3 DNA. A D gene is named only where the DNA matches it firmly. Clone size, where shown, is once, few, many, or a class for clones that have expanded.

NA | TRBJ1-6 | TRBV7-2 | TRBD1 | CASSGRTGTGGKNSPLHF | TGTGCCAGCAGCGGACGCACCGGGACAGGGGGCAAGAATTCACCCCTCCACTTT
NA | TRBJ2-1 | TRBV7-2 | TRBD2 | CASSPSGGGAQRGEQFF | TGTGCCAGCAGTCCTTCGGGAGGGGGGGCGCAGAGAGGTGAGCAGTTCTTC
NA | TRBJ2-1 | TRBV7-8 | NA | CASSLDRATFNEQFF | TGTGCCAGCAGCTTAGACAGGGCTACTTTCAATGAGCAGTTCTTC
NA | TRBJ2-3 | TRBV24-1 | TRBD2 | CATSDSPTSGSTDTQYF | TGTGCCACCAGTGATTCTCCGACTAGCGGGAGCACAGATACGCAGTATTTT
NA | TRBJ2-3 | TRBV10-3 | TRBD2 | CAIRRGNSGTDTQYF | TGTGCCATCAGAAGGGGAAATAGCGGGACGGATACGCAGTATTTT
NA | TRBJ1-2 | TRBV4-1 | NA | CASSPQDRLYGYTF | TGCGCCAGCAGCCCCCAGGACAGACTCTATGGCTACACCTTC
NA | TRBJ2-2 | TRBV4-1 | NA | CASSQDRGSPSWLFF | TGCGCCAGCAGCCAAGATAGGGGTTCGCCCTCGTGGCTGTTTTTT
NA | TRBJ2-7 | TRBV10-3 | TRBD1 | CAISAPGTGTYEQYF | TGTGCCATCAGTGCCCCCGGGACAGGGACCTACGAGCAGTACTTC
NA | TRBJ1-4 | TRBV4-1 | TRBD1 | CASSPQGIATNEKLFF | TGCGCCAGCAGCCCACAGGGGATTGCAACTAATGAAAAACTGTTTTTT
once | TRBJ1-2 | TRBV28 | TRBD1 | CASSLLRTGTDGYTF | TGTGCCAGCAGCCTACTCCGGACAGGGACCGATGGCTACACCTTC
NA | TRBJ2-2 | TRBV5-1 | TRBD1 | CASSPGGMNTGELFF | TGCGCCAGCAGCCCAGGGGGCATGAACACCGGGGAGCTGTTTTTT
NA | TRBJ2-7 | TRBV3-1/TRBV3-2 | TRBD1 | CASSRDRGHEQYF | TGTGCCAGCAGCCGGGACAGGGGCCACGAGCAGTACTTC
NA | TRBJ2-4 | TRBV19 | NA | CASSPWVGGIQYF | TGTGCCAGTAGTCCTTGGGTTGGCGGCATTCAGTACTTC
NA | TRBJ2-7 | TRBV4-2 | TRBD1 | CASSLQGDEQYF | TGTGCCAGCAGCTTACAGGGGGACGAGCAGTACTTC
NA | TRBJ2-7 | TRBV28 | NA | CASGGITYEQYF | TGTGCCAGCGGGGGGATCACCTACGAGCAGTACTTC
few | TRBJ1-6 | TRBV5-4 | TRBD1 | CASTRWDRSNSPLHF | TGTGCCAGCACCAGGTGGGACAGAAGTAATTCACCCCTCCACTTT
once | TRBJ1-2 | TRBV7-3 | NA | CASSPFLGRPDYGYTF | TGTGCCAGCAGCCCCTTCCTCGGCAGGCCTGACTATGGCTACACCTTC
few | TRBJ1-3 | TRBV5-1 | NA | CASSFRGGFGNTIYF | TGCGCCAGCAGTTTCCGAGGGGGTTTCGGAAACACCATATATTTT
NA | TRBJ1-4 | TRBV18 | TRBD1 | CASSLGPGGLNEKLFF | TGTGCCAGCTCCTTAGGGCCAGGGGGCCTTAATGAAAAACTGTTTTTT
few | TRBJ2-1 | TRBV3-1/TRBV3-2 | TRBD2 | CASSQRSGGSYNEQFF | TGTGCCAGCAGCCAACGGAGCGGGGGCTCCTACAATGAGCAGTTCTTC
NA | TRBJ2-7 | TRBV27 | NA | CASSFVGVQNGEQYF | TGTGCCAGCAGTTTTGTAGGGGTTCAAAATGGGGAGCAGTACTTC
NA | TRBJ1-6 | TRBV5-1 | TRBD1 | CASSYGQGSTSPLHF | TGCGCCAGCAGCTATGGACAGGGGTCTACTTCACCCCTCCACTTT
once | TRBJ2-3 | TRBV7-9 | NA | CATGGVDTQYF | TGTGCCACGGGGGGCGTAGATACGCAGTATTTT
NA | TRBJ1-6 | TRBV27 | TRBD1 | CASSLDRGNSPLHF | TGTGCCAGCAGTTTAGACAGGGGGAATTCACCCCTCCACTTT
NA | TRBJ2-1 | TRBV28 | NA | CASSLNSRGSWLSYNEQFF | TGTGCCAGCAGTTTAAATTCCAGGGGATCGTGGCTCTCCTACAATGAGCAGTTCTTC
NA | TRBJ1-5 | TRBV30 | NA | CAWSVRSNQPQHF | TGTGCCTGGAGTGTACGGAGCAATCAGCCCCAGCATTTT
NA | TRBJ1-3 | TRBV3-1/TRBV3-2 | NA | CASSRLGGSSGNTIYF | TGTGCCAGCAGCCGTCTCGGGGGAAGCTCTGGAAACACCATATATTTT
NA | TRBJ2-5 | TRBV5-4 | NA | CASSLMSSRGEETQYF | TGTGCCAGCAGCCTCATGTCGAGCAGGGGTGAGGAGACCCAGTACTTC
NA | TRBJ1-2 | TRBV7-3 | NA | CASSETGGYSYTF | TGTGCCAGCAGCGAGACCGGCGGGTATAGCTACACCTTC
few | TRBJ1-5 | TRBV11-2 | TRBD1 | CASSSTTGGGQPQHF | TGTGCCAGCAGCTCAACTACAGGGGGCGGTCAGCCCCAGCATTTT
NA | TRBJ2-1 | TRBV3-1/TRBV3-2 | TRBD2 | CASTRVAGEGEQFF | TGTGCCAGCACCCGGGTAGCGGGAGAGGGTGAGCAGTTCTTC
NA | TRBJ2-3 | TRBV30 | NA | CAWSVWGQSTDTQYF | TGTGCCTGGAGTGTGTGGGGGCAAAGCACAGATACGCAGTATTTT
NA | TRBJ1-2 | TRBV9 | TRBD1 | CASSEGQGRNYGYTF | TGTGCCAGCAGCGAGGGACAGGGGAGGAACTATGGCTACACCTTC
NA | TRBJ2-2 | TRBV28 | NA | CASSLRGYTGELFF | TGTGCCAGCAGTTTGCGCGGCTACACCGGGGAGCTGTTTTTT
once | TRBJ2-6 | TRBV9 | NA | CASSRFESGHLSGANVLTF | TGTGCCAGCAGCCGATTTGAATCGGGACACCTCTCTGGGGCCAACGTCCTGACTTTC
once | TRBJ1-3 | TRBV7-9 | NA | CASSGVSGNTIYF | TGTGCCAGCAGCGGAGTCTCTGGAAACACCATATATTTT
once | TRBJ2-1 | TRBV5-6 | TRBD2 | CASSLGLAGGIYNEQFF | TGTGCCAGCAGCTTGGGACTAGCGGGAGGGATTTACAATGAGCAGTTCTTC
once | TRBJ2-1 | TRBV11-3 | TRBD2 | CASSLGLTSGDSYNEQFF | TGTGCCAGCAGCTTGGGGCTTACTAGCGGGGATTCCTACAATGAGCAGTTCTTC
NA | TRBJ1-1 | TRBV2 | NA | CASQLRVAMNTEAFF | TGTGCCAGCCAACTCAGGGTCGCCATGAACACTGAAGCTTTCTTT
few | TRBJ1-2 | TRBV7-9 | TRBD1 | CASSLVQGAGYTF | TGTGCCAGCAGCTTAGTACAGGGGGCCGGCTACACCTTC
NA | TRBJ1-1 | TRBV6-6 | NA | CASSYSEGNTEAFF | TGTGCCAGCAGTTATTCGGAGGGGAACACTGAAGCTTTCTTT
NA | TRBJ2-5 | TRBV24-1 | TRBD2 | CATSDTSGRETQYF | TGTGCCACCAGTGATACGTCCGGGAGGGAGACCCAGTACTTC
NA | TRBJ2-1 | TRBV11-2 | TRBD2 | CASSSTTSGGKFF | TGTGCCAGCAGCTCAACGACTAGCGGGGGGAAGTTCTTC
NA | TRBJ2-2 | TRBV24-1 | NA | CATSDFLPGELFF | TGTGCCACCAGTGATTTTCTCCCCGGGGAGCTGTTTTTT
few | TRBJ2-7 | TRBV5-1 | TRBD1 | CASSLGTGGYEQYF | TGCGCCAGCAGCTTGGGGACAGGGGGCTACGAGCAGTACTTC
NA | TRBJ2-7 | TRBV7-2 | NA | CASSLQPTGEQYF | TGTGCCAGCAGCTTACAACCCACTGGTGAGCAGTACTTC
few | TRBJ1-2 | TRBV4-1 | NA | CASSQERGSGYTF | TGCGCCAGCAGCCAAGAAAGGGGCAGCGGCTACACCTTC
NA | TRBJ1-2 | TRBV6-2/TRBV6-3 | NA | CASSSSSLGYGYTF | TGTGCCAGCAGTTCCTCCTCTCTAGGCTATGGCTACACCTTC
NA | TRBJ1-6 | TRBV28 | TRBD1 | CASSPDRGRNSPLHF | TGTGCCAGCAGTCCGGACAGGGGAAGGAATTCACCCCTCCACTTT
NA | TRBJ1-4 | TRBV5-4 | NA | CASSFGANEKLFF | TGTGCCAGCAGCTTCGGGGCTAATGAAAAACTGTTTTTT
NA | TRBJ2-1 | TRBV27 | NA | CASRLLTGNEQFF | TGTGCCAGCAGGTTGTTGACAGGCAATGAGCAGTTCTTC
NA | TRBJ2-1 | TRBV6-5 | TRBD1 | CASSLSRSGQYNEQFF | TGTGCCAGCAGTTTATCTCGCTCGGGACAGTACAATGAGCAGTTCTTC
NA | TRBJ1-4 | TRBV18 | TRBD1 | CASSPQRTGGASTNEKLFF | TGTGCCAGCTCACCACAGAGAACAGGGGGCGCCTCAACTAATGAAAAACTGTTTTTT
NA | TRBJ1-4 | TRBV4-2 | NA | CASSRVGGLGEKLFF | TGTGCCAGCAGCCGCGTCGGGGGGCTCGGGGAAAAACTGTTTTTT